The 32 T cell receptor beta chains presented below share a single source sample, sequenced in a study of blood T cell repertoires in COVID-19. Profiled with immunoSEQ multiplex PCR; TCRdb holds only in-frame clones, not every one. The sample shows over 70,000 clones, around 69% of them seen only once. Material: peripheral blood. These receptors came from a man aged 65 to 79 with active or convalescent COVID-19.

This clone was observed a single time. The chain links TRBV18 to TRBJ1-5; 7 nucleotides agree with TRBD1. Germline CDR1 KGHSH, CDR2 LQKENI. J was trimmed by 0 bases and V by 6 bases; bases with no gene match: 5. The CDR3 covers 15 residues. The CDR3: CASSRTGDSNQPQHF. The DNA of the CDR3 is TGTGCCAGCTCCCGGACAGGAGATAGCAATCAGCCCCAGCATTTT.

The V and J genes are TRBV6-6 and TRBJ2-2, with D uncertain. Germline V gives CDR1 MNHNY, CDR2 SVGAGI (reference sequence). The CDR3 is 12 amino acids. The ends were cut back, 5 bases at V and 3 bases at J, with 4 bases in the middle. The DNA for the CDR3 is TGTGCCAGCAGTCCCGACACCGGGGAGCTGTTTTTT. Translation gives CASSPDTGELFF.

The chain recombines TRBV21-1 with TRBJ1-1; the D segment call TRBD1 is taken from the table without a DNA check. TRBV21-1 is a documented pseudogene. This CDR3 is 17 amino acids long. The CDR3 nucleotides read TGTGCCAGCCGTCACAGGGGGCAATATCAGCTGAACACTGAAGCTTTCTTT. Translation gives CASRHRGQYQLNTEAFF.

This chain uses TRBV7-8 with TRBJ2-7, with D perhaps TRBD2 (5 bases). The germline V and J ends were trimmed by 9 bases and 3 bases, with 18 bases remaining between them. Germline V lookup: CDR1 SGHVS, CDR2 FQNEAQ. CDR3 length: 14 amino acids. In nucleotides, the CDR3 is TGTGCCAGTACCAGGCGCCGAGGGTACTACGAGCAGTACTTC. The encoded protein is CASTRRRGYYEQYF.

The V and J genes are TRBV15 and TRBJ1-2; maybe TRBD1 (6 bases). Trimming took 0 bases from V and 8 from J, leaving 16 bases between them. Germline loops: CDR1 LNHNV, CDR2 YYDKDF (reference sequence). There are 15 residues in the CDR3. The CDR3 coding sequence is TGTGCCACCAGCAGAGATGTGGGGGCGGAAGGAGGCTACACCTTC. It encodes CATSRDVGAEGGYTF. The variable domain in full, with the rest retrieved from reference TRBV15 and TRBJ1-2, is DAMVIQNPRYQVTQFGKPVTLSCSQTLNHNVMYWYQQKSSQAPKLLFHYYDKDFNNEADTPDNFQSRRPNTSFCFLDIRSPGLGDTAMYLCATSRDVGAEGGYTFGSGTRLTVV.

This clone has more than one count but fewer than ten. The V and J genes are TRBV2 and TRBJ1-5; TRBD1 matches at 8 bases. This CDR3 has 16 residues. Losses at the gene ends were 6 bases for V and 5 bases for J; bases not matched to a gene: 12. CDR1 and CDR2 (germline): SNHLY, FYNNEI. The CDR3, as DNA: TGTGCCAGCAGAGCCACGACAGGGGAAGGGGATCAGCCCCAGCATTTT. Protein sequence: CASRATTGEGDQPQHF.

The chain is built from TRBV18 and TRBJ1-1; D call uncertain. The V gene's germline CDR1 is KGHSH and CDR2 LQKENI. V dropped 3 bases and J dropped 1 base, with 9 bases sitting between them. The CDR3 is 14 amino acids. CDR3 sequence reads: CASSPRRENTEAFF. In nucleotides, the CDR3 is TGTGCCAGCTCACCGCGACGGGAGAACACTGAAGCTTTCTTT.

The V and J genes are TRBV6-1 and TRBJ1-1; D possibly corresponds to TRBD1 (6 bases). Trimming cost V 2 bases and J 1 base, with 8 bases left between them. The CDR3 loop spans 14 amino acids. Germline lookup yields CDR1 MNHNS and CDR2 SASEGT. In DNA form, the CDR3 reads TGTGCCAGCAGTGAACAGGGGAGGAACACTGAAGCTTTCTTT. As protein: CASSEQGRNTEAFF.

The chain links TRBV30 to TRBJ2-3; D unresolved. V was clipped by 2 bases and J by 8 bases, with 11 bases between them. The CDR3 length is 12 residues. CDR1 is GTSNPN and CDR2 is SVGIG in the germline V gene (reference sequence). The CDR3 DNA reads as TGTGCCTGGAGTTTGGGCCAGGCTACGCAGTATTTT. Translating it yields CAWSLGQATQYF.

The chain combines TRBV7-3 with TRBJ2-1; 9 nucleotides align to TRBD1. This CDR3 comprises 15 residues. With 1 base clipped from V and 8 bases from J, the junction kept 6 bases outside the gene matches. Germline CDR1 and CDR2: SGHTA and FQGTGA. CDR3 in DNA: TGTGCCAGCAGCTTAATGGGGACAGGGTCGGATGAGCAGTTCTTC. Translating gives CASSLMGTGSDEQFF.

Of note for this clone: Germline is not matched at one junction end, which may reflect a read error. The chain recombines TRBV7-9 with TRBJ2-7; 7 bases map to TRBD1. The germline V gene has CDR1 SEHNR and CDR2 FQNEAQ (reference sequence). The CDR3 sequence is 12 residues long. The CDR3 DNA is TGTGCCAGCAGCTTAAGGACCGGGACAGCCGACTTC. Translated: CASSLRTGTADF.

The chain employs TRBV11-1 and TRBJ2-7; possibly TRBD2 for D (5 bases). V lost 8 bases and J 6 bases, leaving 11 bases between the germline ends. Germline V gene data show CDR1 as SGHAT and CDR2 as FQDESV (reference sequence). This CDR3 has 11 amino acids. The CDR3 DNA reads TGTGCCAGCTCGGAGGCCACCGAGCAGTACTTC. The encoded protein is CASSEATEQYF.

This clone was detected once. The J gene is TRBJ2-3, the V gene TRBV24-1, with D possibly matching TRBD2 (5 bases). Per germline, CDR1 KGHDR and CDR2 SFDVKD. V lost 9 bases and J lost 3, with 6 bases in between. This CDR3 comprises 11 residues. Written as DNA, the CDR3 is TGTGCCACCGGAGGAACAGATACGCAGTATTTT. Translation: CATGGTDTQYF.

The chain recombines TRBV4-1 with TRBJ2-7, with D unclear. CDR1 and CDR2 (germline): MGHRA, YSYEKL. V was shortened by 2 bases and J by 2 bases, with 19 bases between the two germline ends. The CDR3 loop spans 17 amino acids. The DNA for the CDR3 is TGCGCCAGCAGCCAAAGAGATAACTTCAATGTTCCCTACGAGCAGTACTTC. As protein: CASSQRDNFNVPYEQYF.

This clone appeared a single time. The V call is TRBV7-9, the J call TRBJ1-6; TRBD1 is a possible D gene (5 bases). V shed 5 bases and J shed 10 bases, with 21 bases lying between them. From germline, CDR1 is SEHNR and CDR2 FQNEAQ (reference sequence). This CDR3 is built from 16 residues. Here the CDR3 reads CASSQQGVIRISPLHF. CDR3 nucleotides: TGTGCCAGCAGCCAGCAGGGTGTCATACGAATATCACCCCTCCACTTT.

V is TRBV5-1 and J is TRBJ2-3; D is perhaps TRBD2 (5 bases). The germline CDR1 and CDR2 sequences are SGHRS and YFSETQ. With 4 bases removed from V and 8 bases from J, the gap between germline ends came to 11 bases. CDR3 length: 12 residues. CDR3 in amino acids: CASSEDWGTQYF. In nucleotides, the CDR3 is TGCGCCAGCAGCGAGGACTGGGGTACGCAGTATTTT.

This rearrangement joins TRBV28 to TRBJ2-7; 8 bases line up with TRBD1. The CDR3 spans 14 residues. The V gene end was trimmed by 8 bases and the J gene end by 3 bases; junction bases not matched to a gene: 9. Germline V gene data show CDR1 as MDHEN and CDR2 as SYDVKM. DNA for the CDR3: TGTGCCAGCCGAGGACAGGGAACAGGCTACGAGCAGTACTTC. Translated, it gives CASRGQGTGYEQYF.

This sequence joins TRBV18 and TRBJ1-2, with D possibly matching TRBD1 (5 bases). Germline lookup yields CDR1 KGHSH and CDR2 LQKENI. The CDR3 spans 18 residues. V lost 0 bases, J lost 8 bases, and 25 bases lay in between. In DNA form, the CDR3 reads TGTGCCAGCTCACCACCGGGGGGGTCAGCGTATGCACATCGCGGCTACACCTTC. Encoded protein: CASSPPGGSAYAHRGYTF.

The chain has TRBV2 and TRBJ2-1; no firm D call. The CDR3 is 11 residues long. V lost 5 bases and J 12 bases, leaving 11 bases between the germline ends. CDR1 is SNHLY and CDR2 is FYNNEI in the germline V gene. In DNA, the CDR3 is TGTGCCAGCAGTCTAACAGTACCGCAGTTCTTC. Residues: CASSLTVPQFF.

This sequence joins TRBV19 and TRBJ2-5, with D hard to call. CDR3 length: 15 residues. Deletions cut 1 base from V and 1 base from J, with 10 bases between. Germline CDR1 is LNHDA and CDR2 is SQIVND (reference sequence). The CDR3 DNA follows: TGTGCCAGTAGTATAGGATCGAGAGCCCAAGAGACCCAGTACTTC. The encoded protein is CASSIGSRAQETQYF.

The V gene is TRBV7-9, the J gene TRBJ1-2, with TRBD1 matching 7 bases. CDR3 length: 16 amino acids. CDR1 SEHNR and CDR2 FQNEAQ come from the germline V gene (reference sequence). The junction had 18 bases not matched to a gene; V was cut back by 10 bases and J by 4 bases. The CDR3 nucleotides are TGTGCCATCCCCGAGGGGCCGACAGGGCTTACCTATGGCTACACCTTC. The encoded protein is CAIPEGPTGLTYGYTF.

Written as DNA, the CDR3 is TGTGCCAGCAGCCCCACCGGACTAGCGGGGGGGGCTAATGAGCAGTTCTTC. This encodes CASSPTGLAGGANEQFF. The chain has TRBV7-2 and TRBJ2-1; 15 nucleotides agree with TRBD2. The V segment lost 5 bases and the J segment 7 bases; nucleotides outside the gene matches: 9. The germline gives CDR1 SGHTA, CDR2 FQGNSA. The length of the CDR3 is 17 residues.

This chain joins TRBV7-9 and TRBJ2-5, with 8 bases aligning to TRBD1. The ends lost 5 bases at V and 4 bases at J; junction bases unmatched: 6. CDR1 is SEHNR and CDR2 is FQNEAQ in the germline V gene (reference sequence). The CDR3 is made up of 14 amino acids. In nucleotides, the CDR3 is TGTGCCAGCAGCCCTGGACAGGGCGGAGAGACCCAGTACTTC. This codes for CASSPGQGGETQYF.

The V gene is TRBV2, the J gene TRBJ1-2; 9 nucleotides line up with TRBD1. Losses at the gene ends were 9 bases for V and 7 bases for J; bases not matched to a gene: 12. This CDR3 region has 14 residues. The germline gives CDR1 SNHLY, CDR2 FYNNEI. The CDR3 nucleotides read TGTGCCAGAGAGGAGGAACAGGGGGCGGGTGGCTACACCTTC. Translating it yields CAREEEQGAGGYTF.

The chain uses TRBV7-8 and TRBJ2-1; TRBD2 matches at 11 bases. Germline V gives CDR1 SGHVS, CDR2 FQNEAQ. CDR3 length: 17 amino acids. V lost 5 bases and J lost 11; bases outside the gene matches: 17. CDR3 in DNA: TGTGCCAGCAGCCCAGGTTTTAGCGGGGGGGGTACAATGAAGCAGTTCTTC. Its protein product is CASSPGFSGGGTMKQFF.

This chain joins TRBV7-9 and TRBJ1-1; the D gene is possibly TRBD1 (5 bases). The CDR3 totals 14 residues. Trimming took 6 bases from V and 4 from J, leaving 15 bases between them. Germline V gives CDR1 SEHNR, CDR2 FQNEAQ (reference sequence). As DNA, the CDR3 is TGTGCCAGCAGACCACAGGTTCGAGTCACTGAAGCTTTCTTT. Protein sequence: CASRPQVRVTEAFF.

This clone appeared a few times. The chain carries TRBV11-1 and TRBJ2-3, with a possible D match to TRBD2 (6 bases). Germline CDR1 SGHAT, CDR2 FQDESV (reference sequence). Deletions cut 1 base from V and 2 bases from J, with 10 bases between. The CDR3 extends over 15 amino acids. Here the CDR3 DNA reads TGTGCCAGCAGCTTAGAGGAGGGGAACACAGATACGCAGTATTTT. Its protein product is CASSLEEGNTDTQYF.

The rearrangement uses TRBV12-3 or TRBV12-4 and TRBJ1-6; D gene ambiguous. V was shortened by 6 bases and J by 11 bases, with 11 bases between the two germline ends. The CDR3 loop spans 12 amino acids. The CDR3 DNA reads as TGTGCCAGCAGCCTAGGAAGGCCACCCCTCCACTTT. The encoded protein is CASSLGRPPLHF.

DNA of the CDR3: TGTGCCAGCACCCCGGGACAGCATAATTCACCCCTCCACTTT. It yields the protein CASTPGQHNSPLHF. V and J are TRBV28 and TRBJ1-6; 7 bases fit TRBD1. Germline V gene sequence: CDR1 MDHEN, CDR2 SYDVKM. The trim removed 7 bases at V and 5 bases at J, leaving 5 bases unmatched. The CDR3 is made up of 14 amino acids.

The chain is built from TRBV7-6 and TRBJ2-1, with a weak D call TRBD1 (6 bases). Trimming cost V 0 bases and J 6 bases, with 6 bases left between them. The CDR3 is 13 amino acids. Germline loops: CDR1 SGHVS, CDR2 FNYEAQ. DNA for the CDR3: TGTGCCAGCAGCTTAGCAGGGGGCAATGAGCAGTTCTTC. Protein sequence: CASSLAGGNEQFF.

The rearrangement links TRBV20-1 to TRBJ2-7, with TRBD2 as a possible D gene (6 bases). The CDR3 loop spans 14 amino acids. Looked up from germline, CDR1 is DFQATT and CDR2 is SNEGSKA (reference sequence). Trimming removed 3 bases at V and 2 bases at J, with 14 bases between. The CDR3 spells CSASWARGTYEQYF. The CDR3 DNA reads as TGCAGTGCTAGTTGGGCCCGGGGGACCTACGAGCAGTACTTC.

This chain uses TRBV10-1 with TRBJ1-1, with 7 bases aligning to TRBD1. The CDR3 contains 14 residues. The J segment lost 6 bases and the V segment lost 3 bases, leaving 7 bases of the junction unmatched. Germline loops: CDR1 WNHNN, CDR2 SYGVQD (reference sequence). The CDR3 bases are TGCGCCAGCAGTGAACAGGGGACGGGCGCTGAAGCTTTCTTT. Translated: CASSEQGTGAEAFF.